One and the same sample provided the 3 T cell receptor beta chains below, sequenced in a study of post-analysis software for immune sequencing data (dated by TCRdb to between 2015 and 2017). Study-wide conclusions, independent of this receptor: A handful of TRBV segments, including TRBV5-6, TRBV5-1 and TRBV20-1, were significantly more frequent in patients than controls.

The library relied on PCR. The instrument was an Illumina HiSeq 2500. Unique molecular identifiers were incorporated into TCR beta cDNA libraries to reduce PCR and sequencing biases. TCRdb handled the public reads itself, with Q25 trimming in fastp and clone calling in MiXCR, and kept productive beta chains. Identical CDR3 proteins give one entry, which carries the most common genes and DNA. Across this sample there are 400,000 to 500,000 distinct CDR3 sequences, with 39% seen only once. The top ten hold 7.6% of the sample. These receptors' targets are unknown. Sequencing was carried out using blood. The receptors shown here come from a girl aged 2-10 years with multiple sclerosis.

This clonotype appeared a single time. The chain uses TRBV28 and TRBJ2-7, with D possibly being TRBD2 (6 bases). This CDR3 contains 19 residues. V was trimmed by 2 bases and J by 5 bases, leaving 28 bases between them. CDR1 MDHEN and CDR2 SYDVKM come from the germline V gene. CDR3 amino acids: CASSLRFVGGVWDLDEQYF. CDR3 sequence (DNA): TGTGCCAGCAGTTTACGCTTCGTTGGAGGGGTTTGGGACCTCGACGAGCAGTACTTC. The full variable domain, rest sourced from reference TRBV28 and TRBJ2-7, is DVKVTQSSRYLVKRTGEKVFLECVQDMDHENMFWYRQDPGLGLRLIYFSYDVKMKEKGDIPEGYSVSREKKERFSLILESASTNQTSMYLCASSLRFVGGVWDLDEQYFGPGTRLTVT.

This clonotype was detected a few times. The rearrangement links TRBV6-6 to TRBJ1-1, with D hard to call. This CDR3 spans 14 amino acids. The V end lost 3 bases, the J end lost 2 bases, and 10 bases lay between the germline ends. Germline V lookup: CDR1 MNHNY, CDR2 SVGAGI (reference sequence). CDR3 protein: CASSYPGPNTEAFF. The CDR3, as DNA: TGTGCCAGCAGTTATCCTGGTCCAAACACTGAAGCTTTCTTT.

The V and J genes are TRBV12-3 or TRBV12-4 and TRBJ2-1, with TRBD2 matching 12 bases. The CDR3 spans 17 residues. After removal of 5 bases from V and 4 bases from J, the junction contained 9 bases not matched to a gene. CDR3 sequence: CASSKTSGGKGYNEQFF. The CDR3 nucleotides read TGTGCCAGCAGTAAAACTAGCGGGGGGAAGGGGTACAATGAGCAGTTCTTC.